These 17 T cell receptor beta chains originate from one sample sequenced in a study of graft-versus-host responses after intestinal transplantation (dated by TCRdb to the early 2020s). Library generation was performed with the immunoSEQ multiplex PCR assay. This immuneACCESS table, as held by TCRdb, lists in-frame sequences with V and J called but not all clones. Of the missing ones, under half trace to an unresolved V gene in checked studies; the others have no known cause. This sample has tens of thousands of clones in its table, and roughly 84% of those were observed once. Clones ranked in the top ten supply roughly 0.45% of the sample. No antigen is known for these receptors. Explained via the paper, the time point label denotes: cells obtained before transplantation from donor or recipient. The sequenced sample was unstimulated CD4+ T cells sorted from spleen or lymph node cells, obtained before transplant. The receptors were sampled from a human donor who was the organ donor for an intestinal transplant.

This clone was seen just once. The chain employs TRBV13 and TRBJ1-1; no firm D call. Germline lookup yields CDR1 PRHDT and CDR2 FYEKMQ (reference sequence). With 2 bases removed from V and 6 bases from J, the gap between germline ends came to 16 bases. The CDR3 is 15 residues long. CDR3 DNA: TGTGCCAGCAGCTTACCCCGGACCCTCGGTGCTGAAGCTTTCTTT. Residues: CASSLPRTLGAEAFF.

The chain joins TRBV10-3 to TRBJ1-2, with 11 nucleotides matching TRBD1. The CDR3 has 15 amino acids. From germline, CDR1 is ENHRY and CDR2 SYGVKD. J gave up 5 bases and V 2 bases, and 4 bases lay outside the gene matches. CDR3 sequence reads: CAISEAGTGGYGYTF. CDR3 coding DNA: TGTGCCATCAGTGAGGCTGGGACAGGGGGTTATGGCTACACCTTC.

This chain connects TRBV11-2 to TRBJ1-2, with 10 bases aligning to TRBD1. In germline, CDR1 is SGHAT, CDR2 FQNNGV. The CDR3 runs to 16 residues. V was clipped by 5 bases and J by 5 bases; unmatched bases: 11. CDR3 loop: CASSAMVGQGGYGYTF. The CDR3 DNA reads as TGTGCCAGCAGCGCTATGGTTGGACAGGGGGGGTATGGCTACACCTTC.

The chain is built from TRBV10-3 and TRBJ2-7; TRBD1 matches 9 bases. The junction had 8 bases not matched to a gene; V was cut back by 1 base and J by 4 bases. Germline V gene lookup returns CDR1 ENHRY and CDR2 SYGVKD. The length of the CDR3 is 16 residues. Here the CDR3 DNA reads TGTGCCATCAGTGAGTTGAGGACAGGGGCAAAGTACGAGCAGTACTTC. Amino acids: CAISELRTGAKYEQYF.

The sample holds a few counts of this clone. V and J are TRBV6-1 and TRBJ2-5, with 9 bases matching TRBD1. With V trimmed by 1 base and J by 4 bases, 7 bases remained unmatched. Germline V lookup: CDR1 MNHNS, CDR2 SASEGT. The length of the CDR3 is 16 residues. The CDR3 DNA sequence: TGTGCCAGCAGTGAAGGCTCGGACAGGGGCGGAGAGACCCAGTACTTC. Translated, it gives CASSEGSDRGGETQYF.

V and J are TRBV4-2 and TRBJ2-3; 15 nucleotides align to TRBD2. Germline CDR1 LGHNA, CDR2 YNFKEQ. The CDR3 has 18 amino acids. With 4 bases clipped from V and 4 bases from J, the junction kept 9 bases outside the gene matches. Here the CDR3 reads CASSPRTSGRGEADTQYF. Written as DNA, the CDR3 is TGTGCCAGCAGCCCCCGGACTAGCGGGAGGGGGGAGGCAGATACGCAGTATTTT.

The chain combines TRBV6-5 with TRBJ1-4; D gene unclear. Per germline, CDR1 MNHEY and CDR2 SVGAGI. This CDR3 has 13 residues. Trimming removed 6 bases from V and 8 bases from J, with 13 bases in between. The CDR3 DNA is TGTGCCAGCAGGGGCGCGCTATGGGAAAAACTGTTTTTT. Protein product: CASRGALWEKLFF.

The chain is built from TRBV7-9 and TRBJ2-1; TRBD2 aligns across 15 bases. This CDR3 is built from 14 residues. V dropped 5 bases and J dropped 7; count of bases not matched to a gene: 0. The V gene's germline CDR1 is SEHNR and CDR2 FQNEAQ (reference sequence). The CDR3 DNA reads TGTGCCAGCAGCGGGACTAGCGGGAGGAATGAGCAGTTCTTC. Translating it yields CASSGTSGRNEQFF.

The chain joins TRBV5-1 to TRBJ2-1, with D hard to call. The CDR3 length is 13 residues. Germline V CDR1 and CDR2: SGHRS, YFSETQ. Trimming took off 1 base at V and 8 bases at J, with 10 bases between the two ends. The CDR3 DNA reads as TGCGCCAGCAGCTTGAATTTTTCGGATGAGCAGTTCTTC. As protein: CASSLNFSDEQFF. The full variable domain, its missing parts supplied by reference TRBV5-1 and TRBJ2-1, is KAGVTQTPRYLIKTRGQQVTLSCSPISGHRSVSWYQQTPGQGLQFLFEYFSETQRNKGNFPGRFSGRQFSNSRSEMNVSTLELGDSALYLCASSLNFSDEQFFGPGTRLTVL.

The chain links TRBV6-1 to TRBJ1-2; tentative D call: TRBD1 (6 bases). Germline CDR1 is MNHNS and CDR2 is SASEGT. V shed 5 bases and J shed 2 bases, with 9 bases lying between them. This CDR3 region has 13 residues. The CDR3 sequence is CASSPGQNYGYTF. CDR3 nucleotides: TGTGCCAGCAGTCCGGGACAAAACTATGGCTACACCTTC.

The chain links TRBV28 to TRBJ2-3, with 7 bases that match TRBD1. CDR3 length equals 18 residues. Per germline, CDR1 MDHEN and CDR2 SYDVKM. V lost 3 bases to trimming and J lost 0 bases; unmatched junction nucleotides: 12. The CDR3, as DNA: TGTGCCAGCAGTTTTCAGGGACGTACAGGGGCAAGCACAGATACGCAGTATTTT. The encoded protein is CASSFQGRTGASTDTQYF.

This rearrangement joins TRBV7-8 to TRBJ2-7; 8 nucleotides match TRBD2. Germline CDR1 is SGHVS and CDR2 is FQNEAQ. The CDR3 loop spans 17 amino acids. With 3 bases clipped from V and 3 bases from J, the junction kept 13 bases outside the gene matches. The CDR3 loop is CASSFGQRRRGDYEQYF. In DNA form, the CDR3 reads TGTGCCAGCAGCTTTGGGCAAAGGAGGCGGGGGGACTACGAGCAGTACTTC.

The chain recombines TRBV15 with TRBJ1-2; D not resolved. The CDR3 covers 15 residues. The germline CDR1 and CDR2 sequences are LNHNV and YYDKDF (reference sequence). Trimming left V 0 bases short and J 7 bases short, with 15 bases between. DNA for the CDR3: TGTGCCACCAGCAGAGATTTAGGTGGAGTAGGTGGCTACACCTTC. Protein sequence: CATSRDLGGVGGYTF.

The chain links TRBV11-2 to TRBJ1-1; D gene ambiguous. CDR3 length: 14 amino acids. V lost 3 bases and J lost 7, with 15 bases in between. Germline values: CDR1 SGHAT, CDR2 FQNNGV. For the CDR3, the DNA is TGTGCCAGCAGCTTCAAGACCCCTTCGGATGAAGCTTTCTTT. This encodes CASSFKTPSDEAFF.

Note on this clone: Other nucleotide sequences in the sample specify the same CDR3. The J gene is TRBJ1-1, the V gene TRBV6-6; 8 positions agree with TRBD1. The CDR3 has 15 amino acids. The germline CDR1 and CDR2 sequences are MNHNY and SVGAGI (reference sequence). V lost 2 bases to trimming and J lost 3 bases; unmatched junction nucleotides: 5. DNA of the CDR3: TGTGCCAGCAGTTACAAAGGACAGGGACACACTGAAGCTTTCTTT. Translation: CASSYKGQGHTEAFF.

J is TRBJ2-7 and V is TRBV11-2; the D gene could be TRBD1 or TRBD2 (5 bases each). The V and J ends lost 5 bases and 0 bases respectively, with 17 bases between them. Germline CDR1 and CDR2: SGHAT and FQNNGV. The CDR3 runs 16 residues. The chain's CDR3 is CASSPSRGRRSYEQYF. The CDR3 DNA is TGTGCCAGCAGCCCGAGCCGGGGCAGGCGCTCCTACGAGCAGTACTTC.

The rearrangement links TRBV5-1 to TRBJ2-7; possible D gene TRBD1, 7 bases. The CDR3 is 15 amino acids. Per germline, CDR1 SGHRS and CDR2 YFSETQ. V was shortened by 1 base and J by 4 bases, with 15 bases between the two germline ends. The CDR3 DNA is TGCGCCAGCAGCTTGCAGGAGGGGGCTTTTTACGAGCAGTACTTC. Protein: CASSLQEGAFYEQYF.